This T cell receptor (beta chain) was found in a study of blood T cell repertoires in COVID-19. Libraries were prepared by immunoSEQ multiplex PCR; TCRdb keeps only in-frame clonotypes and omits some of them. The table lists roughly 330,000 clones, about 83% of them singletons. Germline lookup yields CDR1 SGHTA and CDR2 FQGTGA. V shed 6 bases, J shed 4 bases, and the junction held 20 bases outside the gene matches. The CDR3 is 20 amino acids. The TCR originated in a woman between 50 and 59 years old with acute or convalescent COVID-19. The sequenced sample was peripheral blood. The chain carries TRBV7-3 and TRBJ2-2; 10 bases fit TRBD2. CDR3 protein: CASSQTGTSERGSITGELFF. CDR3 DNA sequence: TGTGCCAGCAGTCAAACCGGGACTAGCGAGAGAGGGTCGATCACCGGGGAGCTGTTTTTT.